These 23 T cell receptor beta chains were sequenced from one sample in a study of T cell responses to AZD1222 COVID-19 vaccine. Libraries were prepared by immunoSEQ multiplex PCR; TCRdb keeps only in-frame clonotypes and omits some of them. The table records under 150,000 clones, around 90% of them present only once. The source was peripheral blood, collected on day 0 of AZD1222 vaccination. These receptors were obtained from an adult in good health.

The CDR3: CASSQGGGSTDTQYF. The CDR3 bases are TGCGCCAGCAGCCAGGGGGGGGGCAGTACAGATACGCAGTATTTT. The chain uses TRBV4-1 and TRBJ2-3, with a weak D call TRBD2 (7 bases). The germline gives CDR1 MGHRA, CDR2 YSYEKL. CDR3 length: 15 amino acids. V dropped 3 bases and J dropped 3 bases, with 13 bases sitting between them.

This clone was seen more than once but under ten times. J is TRBJ2-7 and V is TRBV12-3 or TRBV12-4; D is unclear. V lost 3 bases and J lost 4, with 7 bases in between. The CDR3 is 12 residues long. CDR3 loop: CASSFWGYEQYF. The CDR3 bases are TGTGCCAGCAGTTTTTGGGGATACGAGCAGTACTTC.

The chain uses TRBV7-8 and TRBJ1-5; 7 bases agree with TRBD1. Germline trimming cut 5 bases from V and 8 bases from J; bases unmatched to any gene: 15. Germline values: CDR1 SGHVS, CDR2 FQNEAQ. CDR3 size: 16 residues. This chain's CDR3 is CASSHTTGTNGKPQHF. For the CDR3, the DNA is TGTGCCAGCAGCCACACGACAGGGACGAACGGTAAGCCCCAGCATTTT.

The rearrangement joins TRBV6-5 to TRBJ1-2; 9 bases are a match to TRBD1. Germline trimming cut 8 bases from V and 8 bases from J; bases unmatched to any gene: 9. The CDR3 has 13 residues. CDR1 is MNHEY, CDR2 SVGAGI, per germline. CDR3: CASLKDRGNGYTF. The CDR3 DNA reads TGTGCCAGCCTAAAGGACAGGGGCAACGGCTACACCTTC.

The rearrangement links TRBV29-1 to TRBJ1-1, with D tentatively TRBD1 (6 bases). CDR1 is SQVTM, CDR2 ANQGSEA, per germline. The CDR3 extends over 13 amino acids. V gave up 6 bases and J gave up 0 bases, with 11 bases separating them. The CDR3 sequence is CSVRGHMNTEAFF. CDR3 bases: TGCAGCGTCCGGGGACATATGAACACTGAAGCTTTCTTT. Full variable domain (missing parts from reference TRBV29-1 and TRBJ1-1): SAVISQKPSRDICQRGTSLTIQCQVDSQVTMMFWYRQQPGQSLTLIATANQGSEATYESGFVIDKFPISRPNLTFSTLTVSNMSPEDSSIYLCSVRGHMNTEAFFGQGTRLTVV.

The rearrangement joins TRBV7-9 to TRBJ1-5; TRBD1 matches 10 bases. The V and J ends lost 4 bases and 1 base, in that order; junction bases with no gene match: 7. Germline V CDR1 and CDR2: SEHNR, FQNEAQ (reference sequence). The CDR3 is made up of 17 amino acids. CDR3 sequence reads: CASSYDRGQESNQPQHF. Written as DNA, the CDR3 is TGTGCCAGCAGCTACGACAGGGGGCAGGAGAGCAATCAGCCCCAGCATTTT.

V usage is TRBV12-5 and J usage is TRBJ2-5; the D gene is possibly TRBD1 (6 bases). This CDR3 is 11 amino acids long. The V gene lost 10 bases and the J gene lost 5 bases, with 11 bases spanning the gap. Germline V lookup: CDR1 LGHNT, CDR2 FRNRAP. CDR3 sequence (DNA): TGTGCTACTGGACAGAGGGAGACCCAGTACTTC. It codes for CATGQRETQYF.

The chain joins TRBV5-4 to TRBJ2-5, with D perhaps given as TRBD1 or TRBD2 (6 bases each). Germline CDR1 reads SGHNT; CDR2 reads YYREEE (reference sequence). This CDR3 spans 17 amino acids. Trimming pared 6 bases from V and 2 bases from J, leaving 23 bases between. The CDR3 here is CASTLGGFLGQQETQYF. The CDR3 region has the DNA TGTGCCAGCACCCTAGGGGGGTTTCTTGGACAGCAAGAGACCCAGTACTTC.

The chain recombines TRBV9 with TRBJ2-5; D may be TRBD2 (6 bases). The CDR3 sequence is 14 residues long. CDR1 and CDR2 (germline): SGDLS, YYNGEE. V dropped 3 bases and J dropped 4 bases, with 13 bases sitting between them. CDR3 coding DNA: TGTGCCAGCAGCGCTGGGGGGAGTACAGAGACCCAGTACTTC. Its translation: CASSAGGSTETQYF.

This chain connects TRBV4-3 to TRBJ2-3; D uncertain. CDR3 size: 15 residues. Trimming took off 0 bases at V and 2 bases at J, with 9 bases between the two ends. CDR1 is LGHNA and CDR2 is YSLEER in the germline V gene. CDR3 region: CASSQEQSVTDTQYF. The CDR3 bases are TGCGCCAGCAGCCAAGAGCAAAGCGTCACAGATACGCAGTATTTT.

The chain employs TRBV6-2 or TRBV6-3 and TRBJ2-7, with 8 nucleotides matching TRBD2. The germline V gene has CDR1 MNHEY and CDR2 SVGEGT. The V gene end was trimmed by 0 bases and the J gene end by 4 bases; junction bases not matched to a gene: 8. The CDR3 covers 16 residues. CDR3 amino acids: CASSYSRSSGNYEQYF. The DNA for the CDR3 is TGTGCCAGCAGTTACTCGAGGAGTAGCGGGAATTACGAGCAGTACTTC.

A single count supports this clone. J is TRBJ1-2 and V is TRBV27; 9 bases map to TRBD1. The CDR3 spans 15 residues. V dropped 6 bases and J dropped 2; count of bases not matched to a gene: 7. Per germline, CDR1 MNHEY and CDR2 SMNVEV (reference sequence). The CDR3 DNA is TGTGCCAGCAGCCGTAGGACAGGGGAAAACTATGGCTACACCTTC. Translated: CASSRRTGENYGYTF.

The V and J genes are TRBV7-2 and TRBJ1-5, with D perhaps matching TRBD1 (6 bases). With 6 bases removed from V and 5 bases from J, the gap between germline ends came to 17 bases. In germline, CDR1 is SGHTA, CDR2 FQGNSA. This CDR3 contains 15 residues. As DNA, the CDR3 is TGTGCCAGCAGTAAGGGGGGGAGAGGCGATCAGCCCCAGCATTTT. It codes for CASSKGGRGDQPQHF.

The chain combines TRBV5-5 with TRBJ2-5, with TRBD1 matching 8 bases. The CDR3 has 14 residues. The V gene's germline CDR1 is SGHKS and CDR2 YYEKEE (reference sequence). V trimming: 2 bases; J trimming: 2 bases; junction bases outside the gene matches: 2. CDR3 bases: TGTGCCAGCAGCTTCCGGGACAGGCAAGAGACCCAGTACTTC. Its protein product is CASSFRDRQETQYF.

The V gene is TRBV14, the J gene TRBJ2-7; 7 bases agree with TRBD2. The CDR3 length is 19 residues. Per germline, CDR1 SGHDN and CDR2 FVKESK. V was clipped by 1 base and J by 0 bases; unmatched bases: 15. In nucleotides, the CDR3 is TGTGCCAGCAGCCAAGCTTCTTCTCTTAATCGCGGGAGCTCCTACGAGCAGTACTTC. It yields the protein CASSQASSLNRGSSYEQYF.

The rearrangement joins TRBV15 to TRBJ2-5; unclear D gene. V was shortened by 3 bases and J by 2 bases, with 7 bases between the two germline ends. The germline gives CDR1 LNHNV, CDR2 YYDKDF (reference sequence). The CDR3 is 13 amino acids. CDR3 nucleotides: TGTGCCACCAGCAGGGGTCAGCAAGAGACCCAGTACTTC. Translated, it gives CATSRGQQETQYF. The whole variable domain, remainder taken from reference TRBV15 and TRBJ2-5, is DAMVIQNPRYQVTQFGKPVTLSCSQTLNHNVMYWYQQKSSQAPKLLFHYYDKDFNNEADTPDNFQSRRPNTSFCFLDIRSPGLGDTAMYLCATSRGQQETQYFGPGTRLLVL.

This sequence joins TRBV7-2 and TRBJ1-3; 9 bases line up with TRBD1. Germline V gives CDR1 SGHTA, CDR2 FQGNSA. With 3 bases clipped from V and 4 bases from J, the junction kept 7 bases outside the gene matches. The CDR3 has 16 residues. The DNA for the CDR3 is TGTGCCAGCAGCTTCCGGGACAGGGCCGCGGGAAACACCATATATTTT. This codes for CASSFRDRAAGNTIYF.

This sequence joins TRBV2 and TRBJ1-5; D perhaps matches TRBD1 (6 bases). The germline V gene encodes CDR1 SNHLY and CDR2 FYNNEI. The CDR3 sequence is 15 residues long. V lost 5 bases and J 3 bases, leaving 14 bases between the germline ends. The CDR3 is CASSLGGALNQPQHF. Here the CDR3 DNA reads TGTGCCAGCAGTCTGGGGGGGGCACTCAATCAGCCCCAGCATTTT.

Only one count was recorded for this clone. V gene TRBV5-5 combines with J gene TRBJ2-5; TRBD1 matches 7 bases. The CDR3 is 16 amino acids. V dropped 6 bases and J dropped 1; count of bases not matched to a gene: 12. Germline-derived CDR1 and CDR2 are SGHKS and YYEKEE (reference sequence). The CDR3 DNA sequence: TGTGCCAGCAACATCCGACCGGGACAGCTCCAAGAGACCCAGTACTTC. Residues: CASNIRPGQLQETQYF.

This sequence joins TRBV5-6 and TRBJ2-5; tentatively, D is TRBD2 (5 bases). This CDR3 has 16 residues. V shed 6 bases and J shed 2 bases, with 20 bases lying between them. In germline, CDR1 is SGHDT, CDR2 YYEEEE. CDR3 sequence: CASKRVISARQETQYF. CDR3 DNA sequence: TGTGCCAGCAAAAGAGTGATTAGCGCTAGGCAAGAGACCCAGTACTTC.

V usage is TRBV21-1 and J usage is TRBJ2-7; the table's D call, TRBD2, was not checked against the DNA. TRBV21-1 is tagged as a pseudogene. The CDR3 covers 17 residues. The DNA for the CDR3 is TGTGCCAGCACTTTTAGCGGAGGGGACTACGGGAGTTACGAGCAGTACTTC. Its translation: CASTFSGGDYGSYEQYF.

The rearrangement uses TRBV7-8 and TRBJ1-6, with TRBD1 as a possible D gene (6 bases). CDR3 length: 18 residues. The V and J ends lost 5 bases and 9 bases respectively, with 26 bases between them. From germline, CDR1 is SGHVS and CDR2 FQNEAQ. CDR3 sequence: CASSGGYRERGGSSPLHF. DNA for the CDR3: TGTGCCAGCAGCGGAGGTTACAGGGAGAGGGGGGGAAGTTCACCCCTCCACTTT. Variable domain in full (rest from reference TRBV7-8 and TRBJ1-6): GAGVSQSPRYKVAKRGQDVALRCDPISGHVSLFWYQQALGQGPEFLTYFQNEAQLDKSGLPSDRFFAERPEGSVSTLKIQRTQQEDSAVYLCASSGGYRERGGSSPLHFGNGTRLTVT.

V gene TRBV25-1 combines with J gene TRBJ1-4, with a tentative D call TRBD1 (5 bases). This CDR3 comprises 12 residues. Looked up from germline, CDR1 is MGHDK and CDR2 is SYGVNS. The V end was cut by 3 bases, the J end by 8 bases, with 7 bases between. This CDR3 is CASSDREEKLFF. CDR3 sequence (DNA): TGTGCCAGCAGTGACAGGGAGGAAAAACTGTTTTTT.